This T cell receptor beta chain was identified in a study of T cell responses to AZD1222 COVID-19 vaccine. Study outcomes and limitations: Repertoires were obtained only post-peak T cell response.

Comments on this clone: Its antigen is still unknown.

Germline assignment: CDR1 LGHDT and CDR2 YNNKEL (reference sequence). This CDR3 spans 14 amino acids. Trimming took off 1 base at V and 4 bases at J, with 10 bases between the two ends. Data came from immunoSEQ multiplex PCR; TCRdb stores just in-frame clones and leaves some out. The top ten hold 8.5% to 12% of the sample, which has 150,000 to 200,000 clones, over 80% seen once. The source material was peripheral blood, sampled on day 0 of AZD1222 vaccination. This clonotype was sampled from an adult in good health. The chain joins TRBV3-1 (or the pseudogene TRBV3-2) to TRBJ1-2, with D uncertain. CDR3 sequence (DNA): TGTGCCAGCAGCCAAGTCGGGATTATCTATGGCTACACCTTC. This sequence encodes CASSQVGIIYGYTF.